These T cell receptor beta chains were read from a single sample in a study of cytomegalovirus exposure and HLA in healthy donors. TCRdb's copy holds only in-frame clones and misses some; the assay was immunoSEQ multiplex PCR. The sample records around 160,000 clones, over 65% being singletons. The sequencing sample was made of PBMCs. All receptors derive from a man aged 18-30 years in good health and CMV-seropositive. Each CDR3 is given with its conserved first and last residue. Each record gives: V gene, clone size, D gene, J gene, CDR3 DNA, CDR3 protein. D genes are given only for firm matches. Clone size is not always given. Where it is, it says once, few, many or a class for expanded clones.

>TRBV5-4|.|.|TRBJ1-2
TGTGCCAGCAGCTTGTCCCTCCAAGCAGGCTATGGCTACACCTTC
CASSLSLQAGYGYTF
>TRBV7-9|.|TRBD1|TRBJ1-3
TGTGCCAGCAGCTTGCCCCTTTCAGACAGGGGAAAAGGAAACACCATATATTTT
CASSLPLSDRGKGNTIYF
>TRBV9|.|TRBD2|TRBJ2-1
TGTGCCAGCAGCCGCTCCCCCGGGACTAGAGATGAGCAGTTCTTC
CASSRSPGTRDEQFF
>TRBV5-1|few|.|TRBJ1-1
TGCGCCAGCACTTCGACAGGGAACACTGAAGCTTTCTTT
CASTSTGNTEAFF
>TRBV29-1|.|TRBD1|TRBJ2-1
TGCAGCGTAGCGACAGGGGGCGGATACAATGAGCAGTTCTTC
CSVATGGGYNEQFF
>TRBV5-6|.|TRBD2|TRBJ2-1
TGTGCCAGCAGCCGAAGCGGGAGTCTTTACAATGAGCAGTTCTTC
CASSRSGSLYNEQFF
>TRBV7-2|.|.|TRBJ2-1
TGTGCCAGCAGCTTCACCCGACAGGTCCCTGGCTCCTACAATGAGCAGTTCTTC
CASSFTRQVPGSYNEQFF
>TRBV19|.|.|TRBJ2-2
TGTGCCAGTAGTACCCACGGACTAAAGACCGGGGAGCTGTTTTTT
CASSTHGLKTGELFF
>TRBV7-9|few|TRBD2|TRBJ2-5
TGTGCCAGCAGCTTACCTTACGGACTAGCGGGGGAGGGGGAGACCCAGTACTTC
CASSLPYGLAGEGETQYF
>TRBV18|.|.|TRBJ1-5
TGTGCCAGCTCACCACGGTCGACAGATAGCAATCAGCCCCAGCATTTT
CASSPRSTDSNQPQHF
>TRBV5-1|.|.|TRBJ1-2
TGCGCCAGCAGCTTTGGGGCAGCTGCTAACTATGGCTACACCTTC
CASSFGAAANYGYTF
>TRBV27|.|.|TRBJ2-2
TGTGCCAGCAGTGCACTGACCGGGGAGCTGTTTTTT
CASSALTGELFF
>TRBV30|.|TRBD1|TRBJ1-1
TGTGCCTGGACTCGGACAGGGACCACTGAAGCTTTCTTT
CAWTRTGTTEAFF
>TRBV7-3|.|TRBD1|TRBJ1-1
TGTGCCAGCAGCTCAGGGGGCACTGAAGCTTTCTTT
CASSSGGTEAFF
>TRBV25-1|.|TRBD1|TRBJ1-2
TGTGCCAGCAGTGAAGGGGCTAACAGGGGGCTTGGCTACACCTTC
CASSEGANRGLGYTF
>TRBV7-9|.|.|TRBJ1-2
TGTGCCAGCAGCTTATCGGGGGACCGGTATGGCTACACCTTC
CASSLSGDRYGYTF
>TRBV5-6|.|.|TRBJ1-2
TGTGCCAGCAGCGTATTGAAGGGAGACTATGGCTACACCTTC
CASSVLKGDYGYTF
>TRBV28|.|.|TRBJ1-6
TGTGCCAGCACCCCCCCGGGGTCTGGGAATTCACCCCTCCACTTT
CASTPPGSGNSPLHF
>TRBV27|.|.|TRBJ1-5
TGTGCCAGCAGTTTTGGGCCAAACGGCAATCAGCCCCAGCATTTT
CASSFGPNGNQPQHF
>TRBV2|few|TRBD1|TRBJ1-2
TGTGCCACCCTACAGGGGGCTGACTATGGCTACACCTTC
CATLQGADYGYTF
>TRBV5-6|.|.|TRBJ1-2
TGTGCCAGCAGCCTGGGGAGCAACGTCTATGGCTACACCTTC
CASSLGSNVYGYTF
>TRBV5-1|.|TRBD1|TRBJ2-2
TGCGCCAGCAGCTTAGGGACAGGGGGGAACACCGGGGAGCTGTTTTTT
CASSLGTGGNTGELFF
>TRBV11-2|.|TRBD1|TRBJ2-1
TGTGCCAGCAGCTTCCCCGGGACAGGGGGTAAAAATGAGCAGTTCTTC
CASSFPGTGGKNEQFF
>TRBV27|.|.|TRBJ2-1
TGTGCCAGCAGTTTAACAGGGAGCTCCTACAATGAGCAGTTCTTC
CASSLTGSSYNEQFF
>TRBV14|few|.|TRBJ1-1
TGTGCCAGCAGCCCATACCGCGGGGGCAGGATGAACACTGAAGCTTTCTTT
CASSPYRGGRMNTEAFF
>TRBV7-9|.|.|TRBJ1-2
TGTGCCAGCAGCTTAGGAAGGGGTTATGGCTACACCTTC
CASSLGRGYGYTF
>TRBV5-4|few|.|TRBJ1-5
TGTGCCAGCAGCTTGGAGGGGGGGAATCAGCCCCAGCATTTT
CASSLEGGNQPQHF
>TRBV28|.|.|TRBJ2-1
TGTGCCAGCAGTTCGCGGCGGGGGCGCTCCAATGAGCAGTTCTTC
CASSSRRGRSNEQFF
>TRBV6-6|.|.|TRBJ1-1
TGTGCCAGCAGACCCGCCCAGGGGGAAGCTTTCTTT
CASRPAQGEAFF
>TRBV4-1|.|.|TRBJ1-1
TGCGCCAGCAGCCAAGGGGCGGGACGAACACTCATGAACACTGAAGCTTTCTTT
CASSQGAGRTLMNTEAFF
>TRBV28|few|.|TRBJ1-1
TGTGCCAGCACCCCTAGTAAAGGGGCGAACACTGAAGCTTTCTTT
CASTPSKGANTEAFF
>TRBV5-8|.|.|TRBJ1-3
TGTGCCAGCAGCCCAGGGCATCCTGGAAACACCATATATTTT
CASSPGHPGNTIYF
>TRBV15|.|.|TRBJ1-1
TGTGCCACCAGCAGAGATCCTAAGGGGACTGAAGCTTTCTTT
CATSRDPKGTEAFF
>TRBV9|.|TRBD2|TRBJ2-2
TGTGCCAGCAGCGTCGACCCCTGGAGCGGGGCGGGGGAGCTGTTTTTT
CASSVDPWSGAGELFF
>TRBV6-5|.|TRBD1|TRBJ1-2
TGTGCCAGCAGACACGGACAGGGCGTCTATGGCTACACCTTC
CASRHGQGVYGYTF
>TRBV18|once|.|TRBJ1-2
TGTGCCAGCTCACCCTCGTGGGAGGCTAACTATGGCTACACCTTC
CASSPSWEANYGYTF
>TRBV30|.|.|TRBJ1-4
TGTGCCTGGAGTGTACTTCCGGGGGAAAAACTGTTTTTT
CAWSVLPGEKLFF
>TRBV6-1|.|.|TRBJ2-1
TGTGCCAGCAGTGAATCGGACAAACTCAATGAGCAGTTCTTC
CASSESDKLNEQFF
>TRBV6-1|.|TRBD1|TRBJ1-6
TGTGCCAGCAAACAGGGGAATTCACCCCTCCACTTT
CASKQGNSPLHF
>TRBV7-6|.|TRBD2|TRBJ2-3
TGTGCCAGCAGCTACGGGACTAGCGGGAGTAAAACAGATACGCAGTATTTT
CASSYGTSGSKTDTQYF